These 20 T cell receptor beta chains were sequenced from one sample in a study of patients and donors after allogeneic stem cell transplantation. TCRdb re-called the RT-PCR reads with MiXCR, one entry per CDR3 protein. In the table there are roughly 940,000 distinct CDR3 sequences, 15% to 20% of which are singletons. Sequencing input: blood, either unsorted or a sorted T cell fraction (not recorded which). These receptors all stem from a human donor who was either an allogeneic HSCT recipient or a stem cell or donor lymphocyte infusion donor (not recorded which). It is not recorded whose cells these are; they may come from a transplant donor.

V is TRBV12-3 or TRBV12-4 and J is TRBJ2-3; 12 nucleotides line up with TRBD2. The CDR3 has 13 residues. V trimming: 7 bases; J trimming: 7 bases; junction bases outside the gene matches: 3. Here the CDR3 reads CASIGLAGNTQYF. The CDR3 DNA follows: TGTGCCAGCATCGGACTAGCGGGGAATACGCAGTATTTT.

The J gene is TRBJ2-7, the V gene TRBV6-5, with 9 positions matching TRBD1. The CDR3 loop spans 15 amino acids. The trim removed 2 bases at V and 7 bases at J, leaving 9 bases unmatched. In germline, CDR1 is MNHEY, CDR2 SVGAGI. The CDR3 nucleotides read TGTGCCAGCAGTTACCCGGGGACAGGGAGTAGTGAGCAGTACTTC. This translates into CASSYPGTGSSEQYF.

With respect to this clonotype: The CDR3 ends on some other residue instead of the conserved phenylalanine or tryptophan, so this is likely a read error. This chain connects TRBV9 to TRBJ2-2; weak D call: TRBD2 (6 bases). Trimming left V 0 bases short and J 6 bases short, with 12 bases between. The CDR3 totals 15 residues. CDR1 and CDR2 from the germline V gene are SGDLS and YYNGEE. DNA of the CDR3: TGTGCCAGCAGCGTAGAGGAGGGTTGGGCCGGGGAGCTGTTTCTT. This codes for CASSVEEGWAGELFL.

This clonotype has more than one count but fewer than ten. The genes are TRBV15 and TRBJ1-2, with 11 bases lining up with TRBD1. V lost 0 bases to trimming and J lost 6 bases; unmatched junction nucleotides: 6. This CDR3 region has 16 residues. Germline V gene data show CDR1 as LNHNV and CDR2 as YYDKDF (reference sequence). Here the CDR3 DNA reads TGTGCCACCAGCAGAGAAGGACAGGGGGCCCTGAATGGCTACACCTTC. Protein: CATSREGQGALNGYTF.

This chain uses TRBV7-6 with TRBJ2-3, with TRBD2 as a possible D gene (6 bases). There are 14 residues in the CDR3. Trimming removed 3 bases from V and 5 bases from J, with 12 bases in between. Germline V CDR1 and CDR2: SGHVS, FNYEAQ. Written as DNA, the CDR3 is TGTGCCAGCAGCTTTAGACTAGTCAAAGATACGCAGTATTTT. Amino acid sequence: CASSFRLVKDTQYF.

CDR3 protein: CASSYSGLAGWTDTQYF. Written as DNA, the CDR3 is TGTGCCAGCAGTTACTCGGGACTAGCGGGGTGGACAGATACGCAGTATTTT. The rearrangement links TRBV6-2 or TRBV6-3 to TRBJ2-3, with TRBD2 identical over 13 bases. V gave up 0 bases and J gave up 3 bases; unmatched junction bases: 3. Germline lookup yields CDR1 MNHEY and CDR2 SVGEGT. The CDR3 consists of 17 residues.

This clonotype turned up a few times. The chain employs TRBV27 and TRBJ1-5; D not certain. The CDR3 is made up of 14 amino acids. The germline V gene encodes CDR1 MNHEY and CDR2 SMNVEV (reference sequence). V lost 7 bases and J 4 bases, leaving 14 bases between the germline ends. The CDR3 DNA follows: TGTGCCAGCAAAAGTCAGGTGGATAATCAGCCCCAGCATTTT. Amino acids: CASKSQVDNQPQHF.

CDR3 region: CASSLTGLRGYTF. CDR3 sequence (DNA): TGCGCCAGCAGTTTGACAGGGCTGAGGGGCTACACCTTC. The rearrangement links TRBV5-1 to TRBJ1-2; 7 bases agree with TRBD1. After removal of 5 bases from V and 8 bases from J, the junction contained 9 bases not matched to a gene. The CDR3 is 13 amino acids. Germline CDR1 SGHRS, CDR2 YFSETQ.

The chain has TRBV12-3 or TRBV12-4 and TRBJ2-1; a weak D match, TRBD2 (6 bases). With 0 bases removed from V and 8 bases from J, the gap between germline ends came to 11 bases. The CDR3 extends over 14 amino acids. CDR3 sequence: CASSLAGGIYEQFF. Here the CDR3 DNA reads TGTGCCAGCAGTTTAGCGGGAGGTATCTATGAGCAGTTCTTC.

V gene TRBV7-6 combines with J gene TRBJ2-7; D is ambiguous. Germline loops: CDR1 SGHVS, CDR2 FNYEAQ. The CDR3 consists of 12 residues. V lost 1 base to trimming and J lost 5 bases, with 6 bases between them. The CDR3 loop is CASSLVKNEQYF. The DNA for the CDR3 is TGTGCCAGCAGCTTAGTCAAAAACGAGCAGTACTTC.

This clonotype was seen only a few times. The J gene is TRBJ2-7, the V gene TRBV7-8, with D unclear. Per the germline V gene, CDR1 is SGHVS and CDR2 is FQNEAQ. The germline V and J ends were trimmed by 3 bases and 1 base, with 13 bases remaining between them. The length of the CDR3 is 15 residues. The CDR3 DNA reads TGTGCCAGCAGCTTGGGCGGCCCACCTTCCTACGAGCAGTACTTC. It yields the protein CASSLGGPPSYEQYF.

This clonotype was recorded many times. The genes are TRBV5-1 and TRBJ2-2; no reliable D call. From germline, CDR1 is SGHRS and CDR2 YFSETQ. This CDR3 region has 12 residues. Deletions cut 2 bases from V and 6 bases from J, with 5 bases between. The CDR3 is CASSFGSGELFF. The CDR3 coding sequence is TGCGCCAGCAGCTTTGGGTCCGGGGAGCTGTTTTTT. The variable domain in full, with the rest retrieved from reference TRBV5-1 and TRBJ2-2, is KAGVTQTPRYLIKTRGQQVTLSCSPISGHRSVSWYQQTPGQGLQFLFEYFSETQRNKGNFPGRFSGRQFSNSRSEMNVSTLELGDSALYLCASSFGSGELFFGEGSRLTVL.

This clonotype occurred a few times. CDR3 protein: CASSLSIQAATQYF. CDR3 in DNA: TGTGCCAGCAGCTTAAGCATACAGGCGGCGACCCAGTACTTC. The gene calls are TRBV7-2 and TRBJ2-5, with D possibly matching TRBD1 (5 bases). There are 14 residues in the CDR3. Trimming pared 2 bases from V and 7 bases from J, leaving 14 bases between. CDR1 is SGHTA and CDR2 is FQGNSA in the germline V gene.

The gene calls are TRBV5-6 and TRBJ1-5, with D perhaps TRBD1 (5 bases). Trimming took 3 bases from V and 8 from J, leaving 12 bases between them. The CDR3 length is 13 residues. CDR1 and CDR2 (germline): SGHDT, YYEEEE. The CDR3 DNA follows: TGTGCCAGCAGCTCGACAGCACTGGAGCCCCAGCATTTT. Translation: CASSSTALEPQHF.

The rearrangement links TRBV12-3 or TRBV12-4 to TRBJ2-5; 8 nucleotides line up with TRBD2. The CDR3 loop spans 17 amino acids. The V gene end was trimmed by 1 base and the J gene end by 0 bases; junction bases not matched to a gene: 7. The CDR3 sequence: CASSLGDRLAYQETQYF. The CDR3 coding sequence is TGTGCCAGCAGTTTAGGGGATAGACTAGCGTACCAAGAGACCCAGTACTTC.

The chain is built from TRBV7-9 and TRBJ2-5, with 8 bases that match TRBD1. The CDR3 is made up of 15 amino acids. Looked up from germline, CDR1 is SEHNR and CDR2 is FQNEAQ (reference sequence). Germline trimming cut 4 bases from V and 4 bases from J; bases unmatched to any gene: 8. The CDR3 spells CASSSDRVGTETQYF. As DNA, the CDR3 is TGTGCCAGCAGCTCGGACAGGGTTGGGACAGAGACCCAGTACTTC. The full variable domain, in which reference TRBV7-9 and TRBJ2-5 provide the parts outside the CDR3, is DTGVSQNPRHKITKRGQNVTFRCDPISEHNRLYWYRQTLGQGPEFLTYFQNEAQLEKSRLLSDRFSAERPKGSFSTLEIQRTEQGDSAMYLCASSSDRVGTETQYFGPGTRLLVL.

The table lists this clonotype with a few counts. J is TRBJ2-4 and V is TRBV12-3 or TRBV12-4; 13 nucleotides match TRBD2. The junction had 5 bases not matched to a gene; V was cut back by 6 bases and J by 3 bases. The CDR3 consists of 16 residues. The CDR3 is CASSRTSGGVKNIQYF. The CDR3 DNA reads as TGTGCCAGCAGCCGGACTAGCGGGGGTGTCAAAAACATTCAGTACTTC.

A single count supports this clonotype. The J gene is TRBJ2-2, the V gene TRBV10-3, with 12 bases lining up with TRBD1. After removal of 5 bases from V and 9 bases from J, the junction contained 10 bases not matched to a gene. Per germline, CDR1 ENHRY and CDR2 SYGVKD. There are 16 residues in the CDR3. The CDR3 region is CAISSGTGGGTRELFF. The CDR3 coding sequence is TGTGCCATCAGTTCCGGGACAGGGGGCGGGACCAGGGAGCTGTTTTTT.

This clonotype was seen repeatedly, ten times or more. The chain joins TRBV5-5 to TRBJ2-1; D not resolved. The V end lost 2 bases, the J end lost 4 bases, and 7 bases lay between the germline ends. From germline, CDR1 is SGHKS and CDR2 YYEKEE (reference sequence). The CDR3 consists of 13 residues. This CDR3 reads CASSFFYYNEQFF. Written as DNA, the CDR3 is TGTGCCAGCAGCTTTTTTTATTACAATGAGCAGTTCTTC.

The rearrangement joins TRBV19 to TRBJ2-3, with a tentative D call TRBD2 (5 bases). Between the trimmed V and J ends, which lost 4 bases and 2 bases, there was a span of 13 bases. There are 15 residues in the CDR3. Per the germline V gene, CDR1 is LNHDA and CDR2 is SQIVND (reference sequence). The CDR3 loop reads CASSKDWPFTDTQYF. The CDR3, as DNA: TGTGCCAGTAGTAAGGACTGGCCCTTCACAGATACGCAGTATTTT.